The clone carrying this T cell receptor beta chain appeared once. What it binds is unknown. This sample stems from a study of shared clonotypes between healthy human individuals. Study-wide points: With four donors compared, 4.5% to 6.5% of naive CD4 clonotypes were shared.

Germline CDR1 and CDR2: SGHAT and FQNNGV. The CDR3 is 16 amino acids. Trimming took 7 bases from V and 0 from J, leaving 16 bases between them. At a deep level, the assay was run. Profiling relied on immunoSEQ multiplex PCR, and the TCRdb table lists in-frame clones only, not all of them. The top ten clones hold 0.35% to 0.5% of a sample with a few million clones, approximately 93% of them seen once. A split of CD4+ cells into CD45RA+ naive and CD45RA-negative memory subsets was performed. This receptor was identified in a man younger than 35 in good health. Some clones in this sample may be carry-over from other donors' samples. Input material: naive CD4+ T cells from PBMCs. Subset noted: CD45RA+ positively selected. The chain links TRBV11-2 to TRBJ2-1, with D uncertain. CDR3 sequence: CASNPRPGNSYNEQFF. CDR3 bases: TGTGCCAGCAATCCTCGACCGGGTAACTCCTACAATGAGCAGTTCTTC.